Sequencing of this TCR beta chain was carried out in a study of Ad26.COV2.S vaccination and SARS-CoV-2 variants (dated by TCRdb to the early 2020s). Background on the whole study: TCRbeta repertoire sequencing was used to assess the specificity and breadth of SARS-CoV-2-reactive T cell receptors after Ad26.COV2.S vaccination. The TCR-sequenced set comprised around 30 samples: some 19 Ad26.COV2.S vaccine recipients, 5 placebo recipients and 8 SARS-CoV-2 convalescent individuals. The research as a whole found: Ad26.COV2.S recipients had higher spike-specific TCR breadth than placebo recipients (P = 0.0014). Comparable non-spike TCR breadth was observed between vaccine and placebo recipients, consistent with only spike being contained in the vaccine. According to the authors, total T cell responses may have been underestimated by the TCR breadth and depth analyses. After vaccination, substantial breadth of spike-specific CD8+ and CD4+ T cell responses was reported.

The label giving this sample's time point can be read as: individuals recovered from natural SARS-CoV-2 infection. The immunoSEQ Assay was used to sequence TCRbeta CDR3 regions. After extraction, genomic DNA underwent amplification by bias-controlled multiplex PCR, followed by high-throughput sequencing. The authors' analysis ran thus. Collapsing and filtering of sequences were performed to quantify the absolute abundance of each unique TCRbeta CDR3 region. Usable DNA was measured by amplifying reference genes present in all nucleated cells, and TCRbeta template counts were normalized to that usable DNA to estimate T cell fraction. Repertoire TCRs were annotated as SARS-CoV-2-specific when V gene, CDR3 amino acid sequence and J gene were exactly matched to a known reactive TCR set. The reference SARS-CoV-2 TCR set was obtained from MIRA and was filtered for enrichment in COVID-19-positive ImmuneCODE repertoires, whereby public or cross-reactive TCRs were removed. Based on the MIRA antigens, annotated TCRs were further analysed at the level of specific ORF or position within ORF. Depth was the summed frequency of annotated unique rearrangements, while breadth was defined as annotated unique rearrangements over total unique productive rearrangements. Two-sided Wilcoxon rank-sum tests were applied when comparing TCR breadth between groups. The table was pulled from immuneACCESS by TCRdb, which kept in-frame rearrangements only. Such tables lose some clones; where checked, under half of the loss comes from unresolved V genes, and the rest has no known cause. The DNA gave D and trimming, while V, J and clone size come from that table. For this sample there are fewer than 150,000 clones; about nine tenths appear just once. The ten largest clones represent 5% of the sample.

CDR3 length: 14 amino acids, cysteine to phenylalanine. The kept DNA is CDR3 alone, 42 bases in frame from the first base. Unmatched junction bases come to 12, with V trimmed by 10 bases and J by 5 bases. The germline V gene (reference sequence) provides CDR1 LNHDA and CDR2 SQIVND. With regard to this clone: Its antigen specificity is not known. Base quality data are lacking; no much larger clone is found one base away.

The sequence came from a human donor who had recovered from COVID-19. The sequence links TRBV19 to TRBJ2-7; a stretch of 9 junction bases matches TRBD2. Sequences were derived from peripheral blood, sampled after recovery from COVID-19. CDR3 reads: CATPGAGGSNEQYF. The base sequence is TGTGCCACCCCAGGGGCGGGGGGGAGCAACGAGCAGTACTTC.